What follows are 15 T cell receptor beta chains derived from one specimen sequenced in a study of blood T cell repertoires in COVID-19. Sequenced by immunoSEQ multiplex PCR; TCRdb stores in-frame clones only, minus some. The table shows 200,000 to 250,000 clones, with 80% to 90% occurring only once. The sample consisted of PBMCs or T cells enriched from blood (not recorded which). These receptors originate from a woman between 18 and 29 years old in a cohort exposed to, infected with or recovered from COVID-19 (not recorded which).

The chain recombines TRBV6-5 with TRBJ1-1, with D unclear. Looked up from germline, CDR1 is MNHEY and CDR2 is SVGAGI. The CDR3 totals 14 residues. V lost 5 bases, J lost 7 bases, and 17 bases lay in between. The CDR3 reads CASSHALPLDEAFF. In DNA form, the CDR3 reads TGTGCCAGCAGTCACGCGCTTCCGTTAGATGAAGCTTTCTTT.

The V and J genes are TRBV3-1 (or the pseudogene TRBV3-2) and TRBJ2-1; the D is unclear. The CDR3 consists of 16 residues. V lost 0 bases and J lost 6, with 15 bases in between. Germline V lookup: CDR1 LGHDT, CDR2 YNNKEL (reference sequence). CDR3 amino acids: CASSQESRIGFNEQFF. Here the CDR3 DNA reads TGTGCCAGCAGCCAAGAGTCTAGGATAGGCTTCAATGAGCAGTTCTTC.

The V and J genes are TRBV19 and TRBJ2-2; 7 bases are a match to TRBD1. V was clipped by 8 bases and J by 0 bases; unmatched bases: 3. The length of the CDR3 is 14 residues. Germline V CDR1 and CDR2: LNHDA, SQIVND (reference sequence). CDR3 coding DNA: TGTGCCAGTTCCGGGACAGCGAACACCGGGGAGCTGTTTTTT. Amino acids: CASSGTANTGELFF.

V usage is TRBV6-2 or TRBV6-3 and J usage is TRBJ2-4; the D gene is possibly TRBD2 (5 bases). Germline CDR1 reads MNHEY; CDR2 reads SVGEGT. The CDR3 is 16 amino acids. V was clipped by 1 base and J by 1 base, with 11 bases between them. The CDR3: CASSYYPWRAKNIQYF. The CDR3 region has the DNA TGTGCCAGCAGTTACTACCCTTGGAGGGCCAAAAACATTCAGTACTTC.

The V and J genes are TRBV24-1 and TRBJ1-2; a weak D match, TRBD1 (6 bases). Trimming pared 11 bases from V and 4 bases from J, leaving 16 bases between. The germline V gene encodes CDR1 KGHDR and CDR2 SFDVKD. This CDR3 contains 13 residues. Written as DNA, the CDR3 is TGTGCCATCTCAGACAGGTCCGCCTATGGCTACACCTTC. Translating gives CAISDRSAYGYTF.

This clone was detected only once. The V call is TRBV5-4, the J call TRBJ1-2, with TRBD1 identical over 11 bases. The V gene's germline CDR1 is SGHNT and CDR2 YYREEE (reference sequence). Trimming took 0 bases from V and 2 from J; bases not matched to a gene: 3. This CDR3 region has 16 residues. The CDR3 coding sequence is TGTGCCAGCAGCTTGGGGGGACAGGGGGTGAACTATGGCTACACCTTC. Protein product: CASSLGGQGVNYGYTF.

The chain carries TRBV28 and TRBJ2-2; maybe TRBD1 (5 bases). The CDR3 length is 15 residues. V was clipped by 2 bases and J by 6 bases, with 13 bases between them. The V gene's germline CDR1 is MDHEN and CDR2 SYDVKM. The CDR3 loop reads CASSLGWGEAGELFF. CDR3 bases: TGTGCCAGCAGTTTAGGCTGGGGCGAAGCCGGGGAGCTGTTTTTT. The full variable domain, its missing parts supplied by reference TRBV28 and TRBJ2-2, is DVKVTQSSRYLVKRTGEKVFLECVQDMDHENMFWYRQDPGLGLRLIYFSYDVKMKEKGDIPEGYSVSREKKERFSLILESASTNQTSMYLCASSLGWGEAGELFFGEGSRLTVL.

The V call is TRBV5-4, the J call TRBJ1-1; 8 bases are a match to TRBD1. J was trimmed by 0 bases and V by 0 bases; bases with no gene match: 1. This CDR3 has 15 amino acids. Germline V gene lookup returns CDR1 SGHNT and CDR2 YYREEE (reference sequence). The CDR3 here is CASSLDRGMNTEAFF. Written as DNA, the CDR3 is TGTGCCAGCAGCTTGGACAGGGGGATGAACACTGAAGCTTTCTTT.

The genes are TRBV2 and TRBJ1-5, with TRBD1 as a possible D gene (5 bases). There are 13 residues in the CDR3. V lost 5 bases to trimming and J lost 5 bases, with 10 bases between them. Germline V CDR1 and CDR2: SNHLY, FYNNEI. In DNA form, the CDR3 reads TGTGCCAGCAGTACCGGCAGGGATCAGCCCCAGCATTTT. Translation gives CASSTGRDQPQHF.

The chain uses TRBV2 and TRBJ1-1, with 10 bases that match TRBD1. V lost 3 bases to trimming and J lost 1 base; unmatched junction nucleotides: 2. CDR1 and CDR2 from the germline V gene are SNHLY and FYNNEI. CDR3 length equals 15 residues. CDR3 nucleotides: TGTGCCAGCAGTGAGGGGGACAGGGGGAACACTGAAGCTTTCTTT. This translates into CASSEGDRGNTEAFF.

This chain uses TRBV11-3 with TRBJ2-1; D remains unclear. The length of the CDR3 is 12 residues. Germline V CDR1 and CDR2: SGHNT, YENEEA. The ends were cut back, 2 bases at V and 7 bases at J, with 6 bases in the middle. The chain's CDR3 is CASSLTENEQFF. CDR3 in DNA: TGTGCCAGCAGCTTAACAGAAAATGAGCAGTTCTTC.

The rearrangement links TRBV6-5 to TRBJ2-7, with D perhaps matching TRBD1 (5 bases). The CDR3 contains 14 residues. Trimming took 7 bases from V and 3 from J, leaving 16 bases between them. CDR1 is MNHEY, CDR2 SVGAGI, per germline. Written as DNA, the CDR3 is TGTGCCAGCAATGGGCAGGGATCCTTCTACGAGCAGTACTTC. Protein: CASNGQGSFYEQYF.

The rearrangement links TRBV11-3 to TRBJ2-3; TRBD2 matches at 9 bases. Germline V gene sequence: CDR1 SGHNT, CDR2 YENEEA. The CDR3 totals 15 residues. V shed 1 base, J shed 6 bases, and the junction held 5 bases outside the gene matches. The CDR3 DNA is TGTGCCAGCAGCTTAGGAGCGGGAGGAGGGGATACGCAGTATTTT. Its protein product is CASSLGAGGGDTQYF.

CDR3 DNA sequence: TGTGCCAGCAGACCGGGACAGGGGGCTTCTGGGGCCAACGTCCTGACTTTC. Its protein is CASRPGQGASGANVLTF. The V call is TRBV2, the J call TRBJ2-6, with 12 bases fitting TRBD1. This CDR3 is 17 amino acids long. The germline gives CDR1 SNHLY, CDR2 FYNNEI. Trimming took 6 bases from V and 1 from J; bases not matched to a gene: 4. The complete variable domain, with remaining parts taken from reference TRBV2 and TRBJ2-6, reads EPEVTQTPSHQVTQMGQEVILRCVPISNHLYFYWYRQILGQKVEFLVSFYNNEISEKSEIFDDQFSVERPDGSNFTLKIRSTKLEDSAMYFCASRPGQGASGANVLTFGAGSRLTVL.

The chain recombines TRBV29-1 with TRBJ1-1; 8 nucleotides agree with TRBD1. This CDR3 spans 13 amino acids. Germline assignment: CDR1 SQVTM and CDR2 ANQGSEA. J lost 4 bases, V lost 7 bases, and 8 bases had no gene match. CDR3 bases: TGCAGCGCCACATATGGACAGGGCACTGAAGCTTTCTTT. Amino acids: CSATYGQGTEAFF.